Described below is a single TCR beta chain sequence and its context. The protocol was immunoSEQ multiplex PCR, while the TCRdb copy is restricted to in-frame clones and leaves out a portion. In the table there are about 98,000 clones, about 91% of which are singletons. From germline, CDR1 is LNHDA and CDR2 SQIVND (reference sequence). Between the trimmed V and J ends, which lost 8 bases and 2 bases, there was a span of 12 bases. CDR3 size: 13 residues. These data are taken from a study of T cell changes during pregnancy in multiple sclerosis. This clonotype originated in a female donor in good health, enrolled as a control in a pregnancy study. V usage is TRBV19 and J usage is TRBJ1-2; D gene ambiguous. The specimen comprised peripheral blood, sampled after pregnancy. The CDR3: CASWEVGNYGYTF. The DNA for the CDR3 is TGTGCCAGTTGGGAGGTGGGGAACTATGGCTACACCTTC.